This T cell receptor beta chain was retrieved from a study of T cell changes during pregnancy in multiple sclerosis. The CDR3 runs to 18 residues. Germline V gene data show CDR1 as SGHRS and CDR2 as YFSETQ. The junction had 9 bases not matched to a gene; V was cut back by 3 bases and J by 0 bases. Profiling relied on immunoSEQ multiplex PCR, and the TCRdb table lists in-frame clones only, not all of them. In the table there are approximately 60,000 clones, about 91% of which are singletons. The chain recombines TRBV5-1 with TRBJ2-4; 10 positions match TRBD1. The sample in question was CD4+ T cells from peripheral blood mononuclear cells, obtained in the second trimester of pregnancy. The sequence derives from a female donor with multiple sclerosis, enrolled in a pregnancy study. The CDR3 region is CASSSGQGSILAKNIQYF. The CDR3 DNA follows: TGCGCCAGCAGCTCGGGACAGGGGTCCATTCTAGCCAAAAACATTCAGTACTTC.